This is a list of T cell receptor beta chains from one sample in a study of cytomegalovirus exposure and HLA in healthy donors. Method: immunoSEQ multiplex PCR; TCRdb's copy keeps in-frame clones and lacks some. Of roughly 95,000 clones listed, 60% to 85% are singletons. Sequencing was performed on PBMCs. The receptor source for this set is a man aged 25 to 40 in good health and CMV-seropositive. Both conserved end residues are part of each CDR3. The D gene is left open where the match is weak. For some rows the clone size is stated as once, few or many, or as a class when expanded; others skip it.

>17|TRBJ1-2|TRBD1|few|TRBV29-1
TGCAGCGTTGGAGCGCTGGGACAGGGGTCACTATACTATGGCTACACCTTC
CSVGALGQGSLYYGYTF
>17|TRBJ1-3|TRBD1|few|TRBV2
TGTGCCAGCAGTGTTTTGACAGGGGCCAGCTCTGGAAACACCATATATTTT
CASSVLTGASSGNTIYF
>16|TRBJ1-4|TRBD1|.|TRBV9
TGTGCCAGCAGCCGAGGTGGGGACAGTTTGTCCGAAAAACTGTTTTTT
CASSRGGDSLSEKLFF
>14|TRBJ1-1|TRBD1|.|TRBV7-9
TGTGCCAGCAGCTCGGGACAGATGAACACTGAAGCTTTCTTT
CASSSGQMNTEAFF
>13|TRBJ1-1|TRBD1|.|TRBV13
TGTGCCAGTGGCAGGGACAGGTGGACTGAAGCTTTCTTT
CASGRDRWTEAFF
>13|TRBJ1-5|TRBD1|.|TRBV15
TGTGCCACCAGCAGAGATCCGACAGGGAAGAGGTTTTTT
CATSRDPTGKRFF
>15|TRBJ2-5|TRBD2|.|TRBV5-1
TGCGCCAGCAGCTTGGGGACTAGCGGGGCAGAGACCCAGTACTTC
CASSLGTSGAETQYF
>14|TRBJ2-7|TRBD1|.|TRBV7-9
TGTGCCAGCAGCTTTCTGGGACAGACCTACGAGCAGTACTTC
CASSFLGQTYEQYF
>14|TRBJ1-5|TRBD1|.|TRBV2
TGTGCCAGCGGAAAGGACAGGGGTCAGGGGCCCCAGCATTTT
CASGKDRGQGPQHF
>13|TRBJ1-5|.|few|TRBV5-1
TGCGCCAGCAGCCCGAGCGTCAATCAGCCCCAGCATTTT
CASSPSVNQPQHF
>16|TRBJ2-6|TRBD2|once|TRBV7-9
TGTGCCAGCAGCTTTTTAATCGGTAGCGGGGTCGCCGTCCTGACTTTC
CASSFLIGSGVAVLTF
>15|TRBJ2-1|TRBD2|.|TRBV6-5
TGTGCCAGCAGGAGACTAGCGGGAGTCGGCGATGAGCAGTTCTTC
CASRRLAGVGDEQFF
>12|TRBJ1-2|.|.|TRBV5-1
TGCGCCAGCAGGGAGGATAGCGATGGCTACACCTTC
CASREDSDGYTF
>14|TRBJ1-4|TRBD1|.|TRBV4-1
TGCGCCAGCAGCCCGGGACAGGGACTAGAAAAACTGTTTTTT
CASSPGQGLEKLFF
>11|TRBJ2-2|.|.|TRBV30
TGTGCCTGGAACAGGGTCGGGGAGCTGTTTTTT
CAWNRVGELFF
>11|TRBJ2-5|.|once|TRBV5-6
TGTGCCAGTTCGAAACGGGAGACCCAGTACTTC
CASSKRETQYF
>15|TRBJ2-7|TRBD2|.|TRBV28
TGTGCCAGCAGTTTCTTAGCGGGAGGGGACTACGAGCAGTACTTC
CASSFLAGGDYEQYF
>14|TRBJ1-2|.|.|TRBV11-2
TGTGCCAGCAGTCATGAGAGGACAGCCTATGGCTACACCTTC
CASSHERTAYGYTF
>15|TRBJ2-1|TRBD2|.|TRBV5-1
TGCGCCAGCAGCTTGATGGGGGGGTCCTACAATGAGCAGTTCTTC
CASSLMGGSYNEQFF
>15|TRBJ2-5|.|.|TRBV5-1
TGCGCCAGCAGCTTTCGAGGGGGGGTCAAAGAGACCCAGTACTTC
CASSFRGGVKETQYF
>14|TRBJ2-1|.|.|TRBV5-1
TGCGCCAGCACCCTCCCGGGGGCCTACAATGAGCAGTTCTTC
CASTLPGAYNEQFF
>15|TRBJ1-4|TRBD1|.|TRBV5-4
TGTGCCAGCAGCCCGGACAGGGGCACTAGGGAAAAACTGTTTTTT
CASSPDRGTREKLFF
>15|TRBJ2-4|.|.|TRBV4-3
TGCGCCAGCAGCCAAACGAGGGGGGCCAAAAACATTCAGTACTTC
CASSQTRGAKNIQYF
>18|TRBJ2-7|.|.|TRBV27
TGTGCCAGCAGTTTATCGGGGATTACAGGGTTCCCCAACTACGAGCAGTACTTC
CASSLSGITGFPNYEQYF
>15|TRBJ1-3|.|once|TRBV19
TGTGCCAGTAGTCTCTTCGGGACTTTTGGAAACACCATATATTTT
CASSLFGTFGNTIYF
>13|TRBJ1-1|.|.|TRBV25-1
TGTGCCAGCAGTGAATATTACGGCACTGAAGCTTTCTTT
CASSEYYGTEAFF
>14|TRBJ2-7|TRBD1|few|TRBV4-1
TGCGCCAGCAGCCACGTCGGGACAGGGGAGGGGCAGTACTTC
CASSHVGTGEGQYF
>18|TRBJ2-2|TRBD2|.|TRBV7-7
TGTGCTAGCAGCTGGGAGACTAGCGGGAACCCAAACACCGGGGAGCTGTTTTTT
CASSWETSGNPNTGELFF
>14|TRBJ1-2|.|few|TRBV7-9
TGTGCCAGCAGCTTAGAGTCACAGGTTGATGGCTACACCTTC
CASSLESQVDGYTF
>12|TRBJ1-1|.|.|TRBV5-1
TGCGCCAGCAGCGCAGGGGTTACTGAAGCTTTCTTT
CASSAGVTEAFF
>15|TRBJ1-2|.|few|TRBV4-2
TGTGCCAGCAGCCAAGATCGGGGGGAACCCTCCTACTACACCTTC
CASSQDRGEPSYYTF